A selection of T cell receptor beta chains follows, all from one sample in a study of T cell responses to AZD1222 COVID-19 vaccine. Clones were sequenced by immunoSEQ multiplex PCR, and TCRdb holds only the in-frame ones, with some missing. The sample has about 160,000 clones; roughly 90% are singletons. Source: peripheral blood, taken 28 days after the second AZD1222 dose. Source of these receptors: an adult who received the AZD1222 COVID-19 vaccine. Both conserved end residues are part of each CDR3. Fields, in order: V gene, D gene, clone size, J gene, CDR3 DNA, CDR3 protein. The D gene is left open where the match is weak. Expanded clones get a size class; other rows say once, few or many, or leave the size out.

TRBV30	TRBD2	once	TRBJ2-3	TGTGCCTCCTCAACGGGACTAGCGGGGGGGCCTGTCACAGATACGCAGTATTTT	CASSTGLAGGPVTDTQYF
TRBV19	NA	once	TRBJ1-1	TGTGCCAGTAGTGGGGGCGCGCGTCTCTTT	CASSGGARLF
TRBV14	NA	NA	TRBJ1-1	TGTGCCAGCAGCCAAATTTTACAGGGTGAAGCTTTCTTT	CASSQILQGEAFF
TRBV7-7	NA	NA	TRBJ1-4	TGTGCTAGCAGCCCTGGGGCGGCAAAGAATGAAAAACTGTTTTTT	CASSPGAAKNEKLFF
TRBV7-9	TRBD2	NA	TRBJ2-3	TGTGCCAGCAGCTTTCCCCTAGCGGGACCTAGCACAGATACGCAGTATTTT	CASSFPLAGPSTDTQYF
TRBV20-1	NA	NA	TRBJ1-1	TGCAGTGCTAGAGGGATGAAGGGAGCTTTCTTT	CSARGMKGAFF
TRBV27	NA	NA	TRBJ1-5	TGTGCCAGCAGTTCGGACAGCTATAGCAATCAGCCCCAGCATTTT	CASSSDSYSNQPQHF
TRBV27	NA	NA	TRBJ2-7	TGTGCCAGCCACAGGACAGACATTATATCCTACGAGCAGTACTTC	CASHRTDIISYEQYF
TRBV14	NA	NA	TRBJ1-1	TGTGCCAGCAGCCAAGAGTTGAACACTGAAGCTTTCTTT	CASSQELNTEAFF
TRBV6-5	NA	NA	TRBJ1-1	TGTGCCAGCAGCCTCTACACAGCACGGTACACTGAAGCTTTCTTT	CASSLYTARYTEAFF
TRBV3-1/TRBV3-2	NA	NA	TRBJ1-2	TGTGCCAGCAGCCAAGATCGAAACCGGGACAAAATATTC	CASSQDRNRDKIF
TRBV5-1	NA	NA	TRBJ1-6	TGCGCCAGCAGCTTGGGGCAGAATAATTCACCCCTCCACTTT	CASSLGQNNSPLHF
TRBV19	TRBD1	NA	TRBJ1-5	TGTGCCAGTAGTCCGGACAGGGTGGCGAGTCAGCCCCAGCATTTT	CASSPDRVASQPQHF
TRBV7-2	NA	NA	TRBJ1-1	TGTGCCAGCAGCTGGACGGGGCAGGGCACGGCTTTCTTT	CASSWTGQGTAFF
TRBV19	NA	NA	TRBJ1-1	TGTGCCAGAACACCGGGACCGGGATACACTGAAGCTTTCTTT	CARTPGPGYTEAFF
TRBV18	TRBD2	NA	TRBJ2-7	TGTGCCAGCTCACCACCGGGTCGGACTAGCGGGGGCCATACGGCTTACGAGCAGTACTTC	CASSPPGRTSGGHTAYEQYF
TRBV7-2	NA	once	TRBJ2-3	TGTGCCAGCGGCGTACAGGGACCTGAATTTTTTAGCACAGATACGCAGTATTTT	CASGVQGPEFFSTDTQYF
TRBV18	TRBD1	once	TRBJ1-2	TGTGCCAGCCCCAGGGGGCCGGGGCATGGCTACACCTTC	CASPRGPGHGYTF